This TCR beta chain derives from a study of CD8 T cells in Susac syndrome. This clonotype has a single count. About 0.5 to 1 ug RNA was reverse transcribed with random hexamers. MiXCR was run by TCRdb on the immunoSEQ multiplex PCR reads, yielding one entry per CDR3 protein. The table lists some 200,000 distinct CDR3 sequences, over 90% of them singletons. Each Susac syndrome patient had definite or probable disease by recently defined criteria. The CDR3 totals 14 residues. V shed 6 bases and J 8 bases; nucleotides not matched to a gene: 5. The sequenced sample consisted of CD8+ T cells from PBMCs. This receptor was obtained from a human donor with Susac syndrome. The chain couples TRBV23-1 to TRBJ1-6; 9 bases match TRBD1. TRBV23-1 is treated as an ORF (open reading frame) with a function not yet certain. The CDR3 coding sequence is TGCGCCAGCAGCCGAGACAGGGGGTATTCACCCCTCCACTTT. It yields the protein CASSRDRGYSPLHF.